This T cell receptor beta chain was identified during a study of Graves' ophthalmopathy and Graves' hyperthyroidism (dated by TCRdb to between 2018 and 2020). Background on the whole study: Stable hyperthyroidism was defined as no progression to ophthalmopathy within 18 months of follow-up. TCR beta repertoire signatures were used to distinguish Graves' ophthalmopathy from Graves' hyperthyroidism and to predict progression to ophthalmopathy. In total, under 150 blood samples were TCR-sequenced: under 45 ophthalmopathy, roughly 77 hyperthyroidism and approximately 17 hyperthyroidism-to-ophthalmopathy patients. A discovery set of 100 patients (43 ophthalmopathy, around 57 stable hyperthyroidism) was enrolled to explore V-J signatures distinguishing ophthalmopathy from hyperthyroidism. The independent validation cohort included about 19 hyperthyroidism patients plus 17 patients who later progressed from hyperthyroidism to ophthalmopathy. In roughly 6 hyperthyroidism patients, T-cell repertoires of thyroid tissue and blood were compared. Following sample collection, hyperthyroidism patients were given methimazole at a starting dose of 30 mg daily, and ophthalmopathy patients were given high-dose intravenous methylprednisolone. Beyond this particular receptor, the publication reports: In validation, the model predicted ophthalmopathy progression with about 71% sensitivity and 72% to 80% specificity; roughly 12 predicted patients were CT-confirmed with GO in a median of about 7.1 months. The 13-signature model separated ophthalmopathy from stable hyperthyroidism with roughly 88% sensitivity and almost 84% specificity in cross-validation, and 80%/75% in the test set. Sample size was not predetermined statistically, and investigators were not blinded to group allocation. Most of the expanded thyroid clonotypes with a frequency above 0.001 were also detected in blood, and it was suggested that the thyroid immune response may be reflected by blood repertoires.

For repertoire sequencing, the TCR beta CDR3 regions were amplified from RNA transcripts. The first round was an RT-PCR using HTBI primers with the Qiagen OneStep RT-PCR kit, and this first round was followed by a second-round multiplex PCR, then size selection and purification. The libraries underwent paired-end sequencing with 100 bp reads on an Illumina HiSeq2000. Regarding the original processing steps: Reads were processed with SOAPnuke, discarding reads with adapters, uncalled bases, mean Phred below 15, or no exact constant-primer or identifier match. COPE v1.2.5 was used to merge high-quality paired reads. Clonotypes were defined as unique nucleotide sequences and were aligned to IMGT TRB V, D and J references using MiTCR v1.1. The analysis was limited to V-J combinations with a frequency above 0.0001, which together covered more than 98% of repertoires. For each V-J combination, a TCR clonal expansion and chaos score was defined as F50 clonal expansion divided by the chaos observed in the TCRdist matrix. Welch's t-statistics and random forest were used to reduce the features to 10 to 15 V-J combinations, which were then used as input to a naive Bayes classifier. The similarity between thyroid and blood repertoires was quantified using the Morisita-Horn index. TCRdb took the public reads, trimmed them with fastp at Q25, ran MiXCR for clone calling and kept in-frame beta chains. Duplicate CDR3 protein sequences are folded into a single record with the most common DNA and genes. The V and J calls reflect TCRdb's pipeline rather than the authors' work. The sample includes roughly 600,000 distinct CDR3 sequences, with under 45% observed a single time. The top ten constitute less than 4.5% of the sample.

Hyperthyroidism patients were newly diagnosed, were aged 18 to 65 years, and had a disease duration under 2 months. Patients with other autoimmune diseases, uncontrolled infections, pregnancy or lactation were excluded. Clinical symptoms, serum thyroxine, TRAb, thyroid ultrasound and orbital computed tomography formed the basis of the diagnosis. Total RNA was extracted with Trizol reagent and quality-checked on an Agilent 2100 Bioanalyzer. This clonotype was detected once. Its recognized antigen is unknown. The input lacks base qualities; no much larger clone sits a single base away. A single read makes a weak case. The sample comprised peripheral blood or thyroid tissue (not recorded which). The receptor was derived from an adult man with Graves' hyperthyroidism.

The nucleotide sequence reads as follows: TGTGCCAGCAGCTCCACCGGGACAGGGGAGACCCAGTACTTC. It specifies CASSSTGTGETQYF. Recombination linked TRBV7-9 to TRBJ2-5; the junction holds 9 bases that match TRBD1. The CDR3 runs 14 residues from the cysteine to the phenylalanine. Only the CDR3 DNA stays, 42 bases, in frame from base 1. The germline V gene (reference sequence) sets CDR1 to SEHNR and CDR2 to FQNEAQ. V loses 4 bases at its end and J loses 5 bases; junction bases beyond the gene matches: 5.